This T cell receptor (beta chain) was documented in a study of control samples from healthy donors and cancer patients. Germline CDR1 and CDR2: GTSNPN and SVGIG (reference sequence). The CDR3 runs 14 residues. Trimming left V 2 bases short and J 2 bases short, with 11 bases between. Data came from immunoSEQ multiplex PCR; TCRdb stores just in-frame clones and leaves some out. Here the sample spans some 100,000 clones, 79% being singletons. The receptor was derived from a woman under 40 in good health. Sequencing was done on a sample of blood. The chain employs TRBV30 and TRBJ2-3; maybe TRBD2 (6 bases). CDR3 protein: CAWSLGGFTDTQYF. The CDR3 nucleotides are TGTGCCTGGAGTCTCGGGGGATTCACAGATACGCAGTATTTT.